This is a list of T cell receptor beta chains from one sample in a study of T-cell reconstitution after alpha-beta-depleted transplantation in children. TCRdb reanalysed the PCR reads using MiXCR and keeps one entry per CDR3 protein. The sample records 700,000 or so distinct CDR3 sequences, about 12% being singletons. Sequenced here: PBMCs, sampled before TCRalphabeta/CD19-depleted stem cell transplant. Receptors originate from a girl aged 2-10 years with congenital amegakaryocytic thrombocytopenia, due to receive a stem cell transplant. Each CDR3 is given with its conserved first and last residue. The order of the fields is clone size, J gene, D gene, V gene, CDR3 protein, CDR3 DNA. A D gene is named only where the DNA matches it firmly. Size is omitted from some rows. Given values are once, few, many or a class for expanded clones.

NA	TRBJ2-7	NA	TRBV12-3/TRBV12-4	CASSLATEQYF	TGTGCCAGCAGTTTAGCGACCGAGCAGTACTTC
many	TRBJ2-5	NA	TRBV30	CAWGGLGGETQYF	TGTGCCTGGGGAGGGTTGGGAGGAGAGACCCAGTACTTC
many	TRBJ2-6	NA	TRBV10-3	CAIRTENSGANVLTF	TGTGCCATTCGGACTGAAAACTCTGGGGCCAACGTCCTGACTTTC
many	TRBJ2-1	NA	TRBV12-3/TRBV12-4	CASSAGPLNEQFF	TGTGCCAGCAGTGCGGGACCCCTCAATGAGCAGTTCTTC
many	TRBJ1-6	NA	TRBV20-1	CSARDFNSGNNSPLHF	TGCAGTGCTAGAGATTTCAACAGCGGGAATAATTCACCCCTCCACTTT
few	TRBJ1-2	NA	TRBV3-1	CASSQSGQYFNYGYTF	TGTGCCAGCAGCCAATCCGGACAGTATTTTAACTATGGCTACACCTTC
many	TRBJ2-4	NA	TRBV5-1	CASSLDWAGGNIQYF	TGCGCCAGCAGCTTGGACTGGGCCGGGGGAAACATTCAGTACTTC
many	TRBJ2-3	TRBD2	TRBV5-1	CASRLAGTTDTQYF	TGCGCCAGCAGACTAGCGGGCACCACAGATACGCAGTATTTT
many	TRBJ2-3	TRBD2	TRBV5-1	CASKREVTDTQYF	TGCGCCAGCAAGCGGGAGGTCACAGATACGCAGTATTTT
NA	TRBJ2-2	TRBD1	TRBV5-1	CASSLNRGETGELFF	TGCGCCAGCAGCTTGAACAGGGGCGAGACCGGGGAGCTGTTTTTT
many	TRBJ1-1	NA	TRBV27	CASSRQVTEAFF	TGTGCCAGCAGCCGCCAGGTAACTGAAGCTTTCTTT
many	TRBJ2-1	NA	TRBV5-1	CASSLALAANEQFF	TGCGCCAGCAGCTTGGCCTTGGCGGCCAATGAGCAGTTCTTC
NA	TRBJ2-5	NA	TRBV20-1	CSASTGSETQYF	TGCAGTGCTAGTACCGGGTCGGAGACCCAGTACTTC
many	TRBJ2-7	NA	TRBV20-1	CSASGILVEQYF	TGCAGTGCTAGCGGGATACTTGTCGAGCAGTACTTC
NA	TRBJ2-7	NA	TRBV4-2	CASSQSGDEQYF	TGTGCCAGCAGCCAATCAGGGGACGAGCAGTACTTC
many	TRBJ1-5	NA	TRBV12-5	CASGLNGNGNQPQHF	TGTGCTAGTGGTTTGAACGGGAATGGCAATCAGCCCCAGCATTTT
NA	TRBJ2-1	NA	TRBV4-1	CASSQDAGASSYNEQFF	TGCGCCAGCAGCCAAGATGCCGGAGCCAGCTCCTACAATGAGCAGTTCTTC
many	TRBJ2-1	NA	TRBV29-1	CSVELLRFNEQFF	TGCAGCGTTGAACTTCTCCGGTTCAATGAGCAGTTCTTC
many	TRBJ2-5	NA	TRBV5-1	CASSLYGSLETQYF	TGCGCCAGCAGCTTATACGGGAGCCTTGAGACCCAGTACTTC
many	TRBJ2-3	NA	TRBV28	CASTQRMDTQYF	TGTGCCAGCACCCAGAGAATGGATACGCAGTATTTT
NA	TRBJ2-7	TRBD1	TRBV2	CASSPRTGTSYEQYF	TGTGCCAGCAGCCCCCGGACAGGGACGTCCTACGAGCAGTACTTC
NA	TRBJ2-1	TRBD2	TRBV4-1	CASSLLGGSTSYNEQFF	TGCGCCAGCAGCCTCCTGGGGGGGAGCACCTCCTACAATGAGCAGTTCTTC
many	TRBJ2-3	NA	TRBV29-1	CSVVGRDFRDTQYF	TGCAGCGTTGTTGGGAGAGATTTCAGGGATACGCAGTATTTT
NA	TRBJ2-3	NA	TRBV6-2/TRBV6-3	CASSRGSRDTQYF	TGTGCCAGCAGCAGAGGGAGTCGGGATACGCAGTATTTT
NA	TRBJ2-5	NA	TRBV7-9	CASSPALRTQETQYF	TGTGCCAGCAGCCCCGCACTTAGAACCCAAGAGACCCAGTACTTC
many	TRBJ2-3	NA	TRBV29-1	CSVVLASTDTQYF	TGCAGCGTTGTCCTAGCTAGCACAGATACGCAGTATTTT
many	TRBJ2-7	TRBD2	TRBV20-1	CSARGQVGGAGSSYEQYF	TGCAGTGCTAGAGGACAAGTGGGAGGAGCGGGAAGTTCCTACGAGCAGTACTTC
few	TRBJ2-3	TRBD1	TRBV5-6	CASSMGTGVSTDTQYF	TGTGCCAGCAGCATGGGGACAGGGGTTAGCACAGATACGCAGTATTTT
many	TRBJ2-3	NA	TRBV12-3/TRBV12-4	CASSPSTDTQYF	TGTGCCAGCAGTCCTAGCACAGATACGCAGTATTTT
few	TRBJ2-7	TRBD1	TRBV29-1	CSVEIIQGDYEQYF	TGCAGCGTTGAAATTATCCAGGGGGATTACGAGCAGTACTTC
few	TRBJ2-7	NA	TRBV15	CATSRDLETQSIYEQYF	TGTGCCACCAGCAGAGATCTTGAGACCCAGTCGATCTACGAGCAGTACTTC
few	TRBJ2-7	NA	TRBV20-1	CSARDQGKRAYEQYF	TGCAGTGCTAGAGATCAGGGGAAGAGGGCCTACGAGCAGTACTTC
many	TRBJ2-1	NA	TRBV20-1	CSARVWVSNEQFF	TGCAGTGCCCGTGTATGGGTTAGCAATGAGCAGTTCTTC
many	TRBJ2-7	NA	TRBV20-1	CSAPAARSYEQYF	TGCAGTGCTCCGGCGGCACGCTCCTACGAGCAGTACTTC
NA	TRBJ2-1	TRBD2	TRBV5-8	CASSLIVTSGFHEQFF	TGTGCCAGCAGCTTGATCGTTACTAGCGGGTTCCATGAGCAGTTCTTC